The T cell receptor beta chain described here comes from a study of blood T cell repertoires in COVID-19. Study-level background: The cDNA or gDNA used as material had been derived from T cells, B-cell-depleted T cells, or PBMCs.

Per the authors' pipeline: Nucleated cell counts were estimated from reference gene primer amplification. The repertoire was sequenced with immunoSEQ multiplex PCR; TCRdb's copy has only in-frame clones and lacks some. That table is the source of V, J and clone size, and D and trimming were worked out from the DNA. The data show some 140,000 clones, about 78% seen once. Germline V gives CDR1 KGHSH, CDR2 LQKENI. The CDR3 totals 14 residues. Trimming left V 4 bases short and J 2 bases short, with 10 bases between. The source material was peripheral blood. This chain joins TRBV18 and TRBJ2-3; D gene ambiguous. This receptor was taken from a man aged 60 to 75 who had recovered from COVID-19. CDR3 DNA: TGTGCCAGCTCACTGGAAACTAACACAGATACGCAGTATTTT. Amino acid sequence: CASSLETNTDTQYF.